The clone carrying this T cell receptor beta chain has ten or more counts. Its antigen is unidentified. A universal primer site and UMIs were added as TCR cDNA was made by 5'RACE template switching. MiXCR, applied by TCRdb to the 5' RACE reads, yields one record per CDR3 protein. The data contain approximately 510,000 distinct CDR3 sequences, about a fifth of them singletons. These data come from a study of T cells after yellow fever vaccination. Points from the study as a whole: Subsequent to the booster, the majority of primary-vaccination clones reappeared (roughly 97% CD4, 80% to 90% CD8). Only a small proportion of the clonotypes turned up in both the CD4 and the CD8 compartments, likely arising from convergent recombination.

There are 15 residues in the CDR3. Looked up from germline, CDR1 is DFQATT and CDR2 is SNEGSKA (reference sequence). V trimming: 4 bases; J trimming: 4 bases; junction bases outside the gene matches: 9. Here the sequenced sample was PBMCs, taken 20 to 25 days after the first yellow fever vaccination. This receptor was taken from a man younger than 35 who received the YFV17D yellow fever vaccine. The gene calls are TRBV20-1 and TRBJ2-3; TRBD2 matches at 9 bases. The CDR3 protein is CSAKMGGGASDTQYF. The DNA of the CDR3 is TGCAGTGCTAAAATGGGCGGGGGGGCATCAGATACGCAGTATTTT.